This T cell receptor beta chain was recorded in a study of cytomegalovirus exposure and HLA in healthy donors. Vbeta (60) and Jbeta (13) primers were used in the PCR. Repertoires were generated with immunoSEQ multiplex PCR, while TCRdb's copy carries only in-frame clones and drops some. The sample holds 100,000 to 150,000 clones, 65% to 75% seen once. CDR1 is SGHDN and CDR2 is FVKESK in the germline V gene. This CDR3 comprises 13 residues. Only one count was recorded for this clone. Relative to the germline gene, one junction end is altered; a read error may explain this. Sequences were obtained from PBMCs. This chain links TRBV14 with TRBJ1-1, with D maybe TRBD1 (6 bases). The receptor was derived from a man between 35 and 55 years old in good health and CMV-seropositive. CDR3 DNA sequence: TGTGCCAGCAGCCAAGTAAGGGGACATGCCGCAGCGTTT. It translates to CASSQVRGHAAAF.